A selection of T cell receptor beta chains follows, all from one sample in a study of blood T cell repertoires in COVID-19. Generated by immunoSEQ multiplex PCR, the TCRdb table keeps only in-frame clones and is missing some. The sample yields 55,000 to 90,000 clones, 75% to 90% seen once. The material sequenced was peripheral blood. The receptor source for this set is an elderly woman with active or convalescent COVID-19. Each CDR3 is given with its conserved first and last residue. A D gene is named only where the DNA matches it firmly. Rows may omit the clone size; those that give it use once, few, many or a size class.

clone_size j_call d_call v_call cdr3_length cdr3_nt cdr3_aa
- TRBJ2-5 TRBD1 TRBV4-1 22 TGCGCCAGCAGCCACTCAATGCCACCGGGACAGGGGATGGTAGGCGTCCAAGAGACCCAGTACTTC CASSHSMPPGQGMVGVQETQYF
- TRBJ2-7 - TRBV4-2 12 TGTGCCAGCAGCCATCCTACCGAGGAGCAGTACTTC CASSHPTEEQYF
- TRBJ2-3 - TRBV29-1 16 TGCAGCGTTTCGGGGGTTGGGTGGGTGATCACAGATACGCAGTATTTT CSVSGVGWVITDTQYF
- TRBJ1-1 - TRBV2 12 TGTGCCAGCTTGGAGGGGTACACTGAAGCTTTCTTT CASLEGYTEAFF
- TRBJ1-1 - TRBV9 14 TGTGCCAGCAGCCCGAGGACAGCGATTACTGAAGCTTTCTTT CASSPRTAITEAFF
- TRBJ2-6 - TRBV7-2 16 TGTGCCAGCAGCTTAAACCAGGCCTCTGGGGCCAACGTCCTGACTTTC CASSLNQASGANVLTF
- TRBJ1-5 - TRBV5-1 16 TGCGCCAGCAGCTTGGGTGCCTCCCAGGGCAATCAGCCCCAGCATTTT CASSLGASQGNQPQHF
- TRBJ2-3 TRBD2 TRBV5-4 14 TGTGCCAGTGGCCCAGCGGGGGGAACAGATACGCAGTATTTT CASGPAGGTDTQYF
- TRBJ2-7 - TRBV7-8 19 TGTGCCAGCAGCTTAGATGTAATATATGGGAGGGACACTAACTACGAGCAGTACTTC CASSLDVIYGRDTNYEQYF
- TRBJ2-3 TRBD1 TRBV10-3 14 TGTGCCATCAGGGGGGACAGGTCGGTAGATACGCAGTATTTT CAIRGDRSVDTQYF
- TRBJ1-2 - TRBV7-9 12 TGTGCCAGCATCGGGGGAATGGGTGGCTACACCTTC CASIGGMGGYTF
- TRBJ2-5 - TRBV6-2/TRBV6-3 14 TGTGCCAGCAGTTACGGGTTAGACTCGGAGACCCAGTACTTC CASSYGLDSETQYF
- TRBJ1-1 - TRBV20-1 12 TGCAGTGCTAGTGAGGGAGGGGCTGAAGCTTTCTTT CSASEGGAEAFF
few TRBJ1-5 - TRBV9 15 TGTGCCAGCAGCGTAAGAGGGGGACCCAATCAGCCCCAGCATTTT CASSVRGGPNQPQHF
- TRBJ2-1 TRBD2 TRBV5-4 15 TGTGCCAGCAGGCTAGCGGGGGCGGCCTACAATGAGCAGTTCTTC CASRLAGAAYNEQFF
- TRBJ1-5 - TRBV27 16 TGTGCCAGCAGTCTAGCCGGCACCCGGGGCAATCAGCCCCAGCATTTT CASSLAGTRGNQPQHF
- TRBJ2-6 - TRBV5-1 18 TGCGCCAGCAGCTTGCAAATATATCAGGGGCTCGGGGCCAACGTCCTGACTTTC CASSLQIYQGLGANVLTF
once TRBJ1-2 - TRBV28 16 TGTGCCAGCAGCAGGACCTCCGGGACACCTAACTATGGCTACACCTTC CASSRTSGTPNYGYTF
- TRBJ1-2 TRBD1 TRBV27 15 TGTGCCAGCAGTTCGCCGACGACAGGGGCCTATGGCTACACCTTC CASSSPTTGAYGYTF
few TRBJ1-6 - TRBV3-1/TRBV3-2 19 TGTGCCAGCAGCCAAGTCCCCAGGGCCCCATCCCTTTATAATTCACCCCTCCACTTT CASSQVPRAPSLYNSPLHF
- TRBJ2-1 - TRBV7-2 13 TGTGCCAGCAGCTTATCACGATCGGGTGAGCAGTTCTTC CASSLSRSGEQFF
- TRBJ2-2 TRBD2 TRBV6-2/TRBV6-3 16 TGTGCCAGCAGTTACGACAAGCGGGGGGCGTCCGGGGAGCTGTTTTTT CASSYDKRGASGELFF
- TRBJ1-3 TRBD1 TRBV6-1 16 TGTGCCAGCAGTGCCAGACAGGGTTTTTCTGGAAACACCATATATTTT CASSARQGFSGNTIYF
- TRBJ2-3 TRBD1 TRBV9 16 TGTGCCAGCAGCGTAGATGGACAGGGGAGCACAGATACGCAGTATTTT CASSVDGQGSTDTQYF
- TRBJ1-2 - TRBV19 14 TGTGCCAGTAGTATAGTCGGAGGGCGCTTCGGCTACACCTTC CASSIVGGRFGYTF
- TRBJ1-1 - TRBV6-6 14 TGTGCCAGCAGTTACTCCGTAGTGAACACTGAAGCTTTCTTT CASSYSVVNTEAFF
- TRBJ1-5 - TRBV7-9 17 TGTGCCAGCAGCTTATATGGTCAGGGAACAAGCAATCAGCCCCAGCATTTT CASSLYGQGTSNQPQHF
- TRBJ1-6 - TRBV27 15 TGTGCCAGCAGTTTAGACGGTCGGCGGAATTCACCCCTCCACTTT CASSLDGRRNSPLHF
- TRBJ1-1 - TRBV5-1 12 TGCGCCAGCAGCTCCCGCATAGTTGAAGCTTTCTTT CASSSRIVEAFF
- TRBJ2-1 TRBD1 TRBV25-1 13 TGTGCCAGCAGTGAAACAGGGGTGGGGGAGCAGTTCTTC CASSETGVGEQFF
- TRBJ1-5 - TRBV30 13 TGTGCCTGGAGTTTACAGGCCGGGCAGCCCCAGCATTTT CAWSLQAGQPQHF
- TRBJ2-5 TRBD2 TRBV3-1/TRBV3-2 17 TGTGCCAGCAGCCAAAAACCCGGGACTAGCGTACGAGAGACCCAGTACTTC CASSQKPGTSVRETQYF
- TRBJ2-2 - TRBV11-1 14 TGTGCCAGCAGCTTAAACAGGGTGCTCCGGGAGCTGTTTTTT CASSLNRVLRELFF
- TRBJ2-7 TRBD2 TRBV4-3 17 TGCGCCAGCAGCCAAGATTGGTCGGGGGGGACTATTTACGAGCAGTACTTC CASSQDWSGGTIYEQYF
- TRBJ2-3 - TRBV7-2 15 TGTGCCAGCAGCTTACTAGCCGACGGCTGGGATACGCAGTATTTT CASSLLADGWDTQYF
- TRBJ2-7 TRBD2 TRBV7-2 13 TGTGCCAGCAGCTTAGTAAGGACTAGTGAGCAGTACTTC CASSLVRTSEQYF
- TRBJ2-3 TRBD1 TRBV29-1 18 TGCAGCGTTGAAATGGGGGGGACAGGGGGCGCTAGGACAGATACGCAGTATTTT CSVEMGGTGGARTDTQYF
- TRBJ1-1 TRBD1 TRBV4-3 16 TGCGCCAGCAGCCAAGATAGGCAGGGGGGCGCCACTGAAGCTTTCTTT CASSQDRQGGATEAFF
- TRBJ1-3 - TRBV3-1/TRBV3-2 14 TGTGCCAGCAGCCAGCGTGGCTCTGGAAACACCATATATTTT CASSQRGSGNTIYF
- TRBJ1-1 - TRBV15 16 TGTGCCACCAGCAGAGATCTTACAGGTGCGAACACTGAAGCTTTCTTT CATSRDLTGANTEAFF
once TRBJ2-7 - TRBV3-1/TRBV3-2 15 TGTGCCAGCAGCCAAGGCCAGCCAGGAACCTACGAGCAGTACTTC CASSQGQPGTYEQYF
- TRBJ1-6 TRBD1 TRBV7-3 16 TGTGCCAGCAGCTTGTTTGGGGGCAGGGGGAATTCACCCCTCCACTTT CASSLFGGRGNSPLHF
- TRBJ2-2 - TRBV7-2 13 TGTGCCAGTACAAAAAGGGGCACCGGGGAGCTGTTTTTT CASTKRGTGELFF
few TRBJ2-3 TRBD2 TRBV4-1 16 TGCGCCAGCAGCCAAGAGACTAGCGGGAACACAGATACGCAGTATTTT CASSQETSGNTDTQYF
- TRBJ1-2 - TRBV11-2 13 TGTGCCAGCAGCTTACAGGGTGACTATGGCTACACCTTC CASSLQGDYGYTF
- TRBJ2-1 TRBD2 TRBV19 18 TGTGCCAGTAGTAATAGAGGCGGGGGGGCGAGGTCCTACAATGAGCAGTTCTTC CASSNRGGGARSYNEQFF
- TRBJ1-2 TRBD1 TRBV28 13 TGTGCCAGCAGTCAAGACAGGGGAGGGGGCTACACCTTC CASSQDRGGGYTF
- TRBJ2-7 TRBD2 TRBV5-1 15 TGCGCCAGCAGCGTTTGGGCGGGGGGCCCCTACGAGCAGTACTTC CASSVWAGGPYEQYF
- TRBJ2-5 - TRBV27 17 TGTGCCAGCAGTTTATGGGGGGTCCGGAACAACCAAGAGACCCAGTACTTC CASSLWGVRNNQETQYF
- TRBJ1-2 TRBD1 TRBV9 16 TGTGCCAGCAGCTCCGGACAGGGAAGCTCTAACTATGGCTACACCTTC CASSSGQGSSNYGYTF
- TRBJ1-6 TRBD1 TRBV11-2 13 TGTGCCAGCAGCTCTCAGGGGGATTCACCCCTCCACTTT CASSSQGDSPLHF